This T cell receptor beta chain was identified during a study of blood T cell repertoires in COVID-19. Trimming shortened V by 1 base and J by 8 bases, and 14 bases separated the two germline ends. CDR1 and CDR2 from the germline V gene are SEHNR and FQNEAQ (reference sequence). The CDR3 loop spans 14 amino acids. The assay was immunoSEQ multiplex PCR, and TCRdb's table has in-frame clones only and misses some. The data show fewer than 200,000 clones, more than 70% seen once. Sequencing was performed on peripheral blood. This receptor was taken from an older woman who had recovered from COVID-19. V usage is TRBV7-9 and J usage is TRBJ1-2; D is uncertain. CDR3: CASSLGEVNRGYTF. CDR3 bases: TGTGCCAGCAGCTTAGGGGAGGTAAACCGGGGCTACACCTTC.